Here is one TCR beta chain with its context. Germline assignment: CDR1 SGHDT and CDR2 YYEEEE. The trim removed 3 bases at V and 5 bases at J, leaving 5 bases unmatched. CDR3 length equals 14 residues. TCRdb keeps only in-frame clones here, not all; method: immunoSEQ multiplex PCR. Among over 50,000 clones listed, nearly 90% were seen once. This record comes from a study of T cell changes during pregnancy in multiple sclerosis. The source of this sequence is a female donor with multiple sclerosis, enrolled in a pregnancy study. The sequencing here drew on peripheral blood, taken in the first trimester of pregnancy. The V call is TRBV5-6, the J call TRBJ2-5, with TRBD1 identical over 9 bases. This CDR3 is CASSSTGGLETQYF. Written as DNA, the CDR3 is TGTGCCAGCAGCTCGACAGGGGGATTGGAGACCCAGTACTTC. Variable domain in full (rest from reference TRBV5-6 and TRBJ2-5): DAGVTQSPTHLIKTRGQQVTLRCSPKSGHDTVSWYQQALGQGPQFIFQYYEEEERQRGNFPDRFSGHQFPNYSSELNVNALLLGDSALYLCASSSTGGLETQYFGPGTRLLVL.